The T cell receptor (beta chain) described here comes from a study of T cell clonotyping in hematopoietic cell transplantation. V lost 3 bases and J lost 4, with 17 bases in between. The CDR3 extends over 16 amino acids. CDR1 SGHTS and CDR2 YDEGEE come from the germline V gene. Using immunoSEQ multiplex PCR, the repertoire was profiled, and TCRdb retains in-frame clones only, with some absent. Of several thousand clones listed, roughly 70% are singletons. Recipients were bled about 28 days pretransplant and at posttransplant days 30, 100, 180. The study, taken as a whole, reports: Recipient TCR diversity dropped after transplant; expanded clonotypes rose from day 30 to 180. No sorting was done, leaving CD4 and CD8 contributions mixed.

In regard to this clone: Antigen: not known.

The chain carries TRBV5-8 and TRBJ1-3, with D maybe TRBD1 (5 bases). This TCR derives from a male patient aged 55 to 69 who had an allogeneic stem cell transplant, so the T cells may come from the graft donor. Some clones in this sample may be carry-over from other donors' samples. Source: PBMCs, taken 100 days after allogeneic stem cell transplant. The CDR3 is CASSSGTASLGNTIYF. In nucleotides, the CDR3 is TGTGCCAGCAGCTCCGGGACGGCAAGCCTGGGAAACACCATATATTTT.